Below are 28 T cell receptor beta chains sequenced from a single sample in a study of blood T cell repertoires in COVID-19. Clones were read by immunoSEQ multiplex PCR, and TCRdb kept only the in-frame ones, dropping some. The sample lists under 200,000 clones; 84% were seen once. The sample taken for sequencing was peripheral blood. These receptor sequences come from a woman older than 75 with COVID-19, enrolled during active disease.

V and J are TRBV7-2 and TRBJ1-2, with D possibly TRBD1 on 6 matching bases. The CDR3 extends over 13 amino acids. V lost 5 bases, J lost 7 bases, and 14 bases lay in between. Per the germline V gene, CDR1 is SGHTA and CDR2 is FQGNSA. The CDR3 region has the DNA TGTGCCAGCAGCCCTCAGGGGCGCGGTGGCTACACCTTC. It yields the protein CASSPQGRGGYTF.

The V call is TRBV19, the J call TRBJ2-5; D call uncertain. The CDR3 has 12 residues. V lost 5 bases, J lost 7 bases, and 11 bases lay in between. Germline V CDR1 and CDR2: LNHDA, SQIVND (reference sequence). CDR3 sequence (DNA): TGTGCCAGTAGTGAAGAGAGTACGACCCAGTACTTC. It is translated as CASSEESTTQYF. Variable domain in full (rest from reference TRBV19 and TRBJ2-5): DGGITQSPKYLFRKEGQNVTLSCEQNLNHDAMYWYRQDPGQGLRLIYYSQIVNDFQKGDIAEGYSVSREKKESFPLTVTSAQKNPTAFYLCASSEESTTQYFGPGTRLLVL.

The chain uses TRBV6-4 and TRBJ2-1; 10 nucleotides agree with TRBD2. The CDR3 has 16 amino acids. CDR1 is MRHNA and CDR2 is SNTAGT in the germline V gene. Losses at the gene ends were 8 bases for V and 2 bases for J; bases not matched to a gene: 9. In DNA, the CDR3 is TGTGCCAGCGGGGTAGCGGGGGGCTTACCCTACAATGAGCAGTTCTTC. Translation gives CASGVAGGLPYNEQFF.

V usage is TRBV9 and J usage is TRBJ1-2; 7 bases align to TRBD1. Germline lookup yields CDR1 SGDLS and CDR2 YYNGEE. This CDR3 has 14 residues. The V and J ends lost 3 bases and 5 bases, in that order; junction bases with no gene match: 7. The CDR3 DNA reads as TGTGCCAGCAGCGGCCAGAGGGGGCAGTATGGCTACACCTTC. It yields the protein CASSGQRGQYGYTF.

The genes are TRBV28 and TRBJ1-5; D possibly corresponds to TRBD1 (6 bases). The CDR3 sequence is 12 residues long. Germline V CDR1 and CDR2: MDHEN, SYDVKM. Deletions cut 7 bases from V and 7 bases from J, with 11 bases between. CDR3 residues: CASMEGGQPQHF. CDR3 sequence (DNA): TGTGCCAGCATGGAGGGGGGGCAGCCCCAGCATTTT.

The chain is built from TRBV10-2 and TRBJ2-3, with D possibly TRBD1 on 6 matching bases. This CDR3 spans 16 amino acids. The V gene lost 4 bases and the J gene lost 2 bases, with 16 bases spanning the gap. Germline V gene lookup returns CDR1 WSHSY and CDR2 SAAADI. This chain's CDR3 is CASSVKAGVFTDTQYF. DNA of the CDR3: TGCGCCAGCAGTGTCAAGGCAGGGGTCTTCACAGATACGCAGTATTTT.

The CDR3 loop is CASGLGQGADTQYF. In DNA, the CDR3 is TGTGCTAGTGGCCTAGGACAGGGTGCAGATACGCAGTATTTT. The chain combines TRBV12-5 with TRBJ2-3, with 8 bases that match TRBD1. V dropped 6 bases and J dropped 4; count of bases not matched to a gene: 6. Germline V gene lookup returns CDR1 LGHNT and CDR2 FRNRAP. This CDR3 is 14 amino acids long.

The rearrangement links TRBV7-8 to TRBJ1-1, with D hard to call. The germline CDR1 and CDR2 sequences are SGHVS and FQNEAQ. V lost 5 bases and J 0 bases, leaving 10 bases between the germline ends. This CDR3 has 14 amino acids. In nucleotides, the CDR3 is TGTGCCAGCAGCGCACGACATATGAACACTGAAGCTTTCTTT. The encoded protein is CASSARHMNTEAFF.

For the CDR3, the DNA is TGCGCCAGCAGAAGTGTCTTGGGAGAGACAGGGACGTCTGAAGCTTTCTTT. It yields the protein CASRSVLGETGTSEAFF. This chain uses TRBV10-2 with TRBJ1-1; 7 nucleotides agree with TRBD1. The CDR3 covers 17 residues. Trimming took 6 bases from V and 6 from J; bases not matched to a gene: 19. Per germline, CDR1 WSHSY and CDR2 SAAADI.

This clone was picked up one time. V usage is TRBV28 and J usage is TRBJ1-2, with D hard to call. This CDR3 spans 13 amino acids. V was shortened by 10 bases and J by 8 bases, with 20 bases between the two germline ends. Germline V gene data show CDR1 as MDHEN and CDR2 as SYDVKM. CDR3 in DNA: TGTGCCATCTCCGATGCAGGCTTTAGAGGCTACACCTTC. This encodes CAISDAGFRGYTF.

This clone was found a few times. The rearrangement joins TRBV6-5 to TRBJ2-7; perhaps TRBD2 as D (5 bases). With 7 bases removed from V and 1 base from J, the gap between germline ends came to 11 bases. CDR3 length equals 13 residues. Germline assignment: CDR1 MNHEY and CDR2 SVGAGI. The CDR3 region is CASMAGLSYEQYF. CDR3 in DNA: TGTGCCAGCATGGCGGGCCTGTCCTACGAGCAGTACTTC.

This chain connects TRBV6-5 to TRBJ2-7; 7 positions match TRBD1. V trimming: 5 bases; J trimming: 3 bases; junction bases outside the gene matches: 7. CDR3 length: 14 amino acids. CDR1 is MNHEY, CDR2 SVGAGI, per germline. Here the CDR3 reads CASSLGQTIYEQYF. The CDR3 DNA reads TGTGCCAGCAGTCTGGGACAGACGATCTACGAGCAGTACTTC.

The chain joins TRBV6-2 or TRBV6-3 to TRBJ2-7; 8 bases are shared with TRBD2. V lost 0 bases, J lost 3 bases, and 7 bases stayed unmatched. Germline V gives CDR1 MNHEY, CDR2 SVGEGT. This CDR3 contains 16 residues. CDR3 DNA: TGTGCCAGCAGTTACTCGGTTGTTGGGACTAGCTACGAGCAGTACTTC. As protein: CASSYSVVGTSYEQYF.

J is TRBJ2-7 and V is TRBV6-5; 7 positions match TRBD1. Germline CDR1 is MNHEY and CDR2 is SVGAGI. Losses at the gene ends were 7 bases for V and 3 bases for J; bases not matched to a gene: 9. The CDR3 has 14 amino acids. The CDR3 spells CASIDRVGGYEQYF. CDR3 nucleotides: TGTGCCAGCATCGACAGGGTAGGGGGCTACGAGCAGTACTTC.

Comments on this clone: The same CDR3 arises from other DNA sequences in this sample as well. The chain is built from TRBV9 and TRBJ2-1, with a tentative D call TRBD2 (5 bases). The CDR3 has 14 amino acids. V was clipped by 2 bases and J by 3 bases, with 9 bases between them. Germline CDR1 SGDLS, CDR2 YYNGEE. CDR3 in amino acids: CASSVSGYYNEQFF. The CDR3 DNA sequence: TGTGCCAGCAGCGTGAGCGGTTACTACAATGAGCAGTTCTTC.

V gene TRBV10-3 combines with J gene TRBJ2-3; tentative D call: TRBD2 (6 bases). The ends were cut back, 9 bases at V and 1 base at J, with 11 bases in the middle. Germline CDR1 ENHRY, CDR2 SYGVKD. The CDR3 length is 13 residues. The CDR3 is CAIMGGGTDTQYF. The DNA for the CDR3 is TGTGCCATAATGGGAGGAGGCACAGATACGCAGTATTTT.

V usage is TRBV2 and J usage is TRBJ1-3; D perhaps matches TRBD1 (5 bases). The V and J ends lost 4 bases and 4 bases respectively, with 14 bases between them. The CDR3 has 15 amino acids. Germline CDR1 is SNHLY and CDR2 is FYNNEI. Here the CDR3 reads CASSVGGSYGNTIYF. DNA of the CDR3: TGTGCCAGCAGTGTCGGGGGTTCTTACGGAAACACCATATATTTT. Variable domain in full (rest from reference TRBV2 and TRBJ1-3): EPEVTQTPSHQVTQMGQEVILRCVPISNHLYFYWYRQILGQKVEFLVSFYNNEISEKSEIFDDQFSVERPDGSNFTLKIRSTKLEDSAMYFCASSVGGSYGNTIYFGEGSWLTVV.

The rearrangement links TRBV7-9 to TRBJ1-1; tentative D call: TRBD1 (6 bases). The CDR3 totals 13 residues. Germline CDR1 and CDR2: SEHNR and FQNEAQ (reference sequence). With 3 bases removed from V and 6 bases from J, the gap between germline ends came to 11 bases. Written as DNA, the CDR3 is TGTGCCAGCAGCTTCCAGGGGAGGGCTGAAGCTTTCTTT. Translating it yields CASSFQGRAEAFF.

The rearrangement joins TRBV3-1 (or the pseudogene TRBV3-2) to TRBJ2-3, with D possibly TRBD1 on 6 matching bases. Germline V gene lookup returns CDR1 LGHDT and CDR2 YNNKEL (reference sequence). The CDR3 is made up of 13 amino acids. V lost 4 bases and J lost 6, with 11 bases in between. CDR3: CASSLGAGDTQYF. CDR3 nucleotide sequence: TGTGCCAGCAGCCTGGGGGCCGGGGATACGCAGTATTTT.

This clone was seen just once. The J gene is TRBJ1-4, the V gene TRBV18; 8 bases map to TRBD1. Looked up from germline, CDR1 is KGHSH and CDR2 is LQKENI. After removal of 3 bases from V and 8 bases from J, the junction contained 17 bases not matched to a gene. The CDR3 spans 18 residues. CDR3 bases: TGTGCCAGCTCACCGCTCCTTCTAACCGGGACAGGACAGGAAAAACTGTTTTTT. This sequence encodes CASSPLLLTGTGQEKLFF.

CDR3 sequence reads: CASRPRDRENGELFF. For the CDR3, the DNA is TGTGCCAGCAGACCCCGGGACAGGGAAAATGGGGAGCTGTTTTTT. The V and J genes are TRBV5-6 and TRBJ2-2; the match to TRBD1 covers 9 bases. V gave up 5 bases and J gave up 8 bases; unmatched junction bases: 10. Germline lookup yields CDR1 SGHDT and CDR2 YYEEEE. The CDR3 is 15 residues long. Complete variable domain (other parts from reference TRBV5-6 and TRBJ2-2): DAGVTQSPTHLIKTRGQQVTLRCSPKSGHDTVSWYQQALGQGPQFIFQYYEEEERQRGNFPDRFSGHQFPNYSSELNVNALLLGDSALYLCASRPRDRENGELFFGEGSRLTVL.

The chain employs TRBV27 and TRBJ2-1; 9 positions agree with TRBD2. CDR1 and CDR2 from the germline V gene are MNHEY and SMNVEV (reference sequence). The CDR3 totals 15 residues. Unmatched junction bases numbered 7, after V lost 2 bases and J lost 8 bases. CDR3: CASSLVAGVLDEQFF. CDR3 nucleotides: TGTGCCAGCAGTTTAGTAGCGGGAGTTCTAGATGAGCAGTTCTTC.

This chain connects TRBV13 to TRBJ2-5, with D unclear. The CDR3 length is 13 residues. Germline lookup yields CDR1 PRHDT and CDR2 FYEKMQ (reference sequence). Between the trimmed V and J ends, which lost 5 bases and 5 bases, there was a span of 12 bases. CDR3 sequence: CASSLHLSETQYF. For the CDR3, the DNA is TGTGCCAGCAGCCTCCATCTATCGGAGACCCAGTACTTC.

The chain links TRBV3-1 (or the pseudogene TRBV3-2) to TRBJ1-4, with unresolved D. Trimming took 1 base from V and 5 from J, leaving 5 bases between them. The CDR3 consists of 13 residues. CDR1 LGHDT and CDR2 YNNKEL come from the germline V gene (reference sequence). This CDR3 is CASSQGRNEKLFF. For the CDR3, the DNA is TGTGCCAGCAGCCAAGGCAGAAATGAAAAACTGTTTTTT.

The chain has TRBV6-5 and TRBJ2-7, with 10 bases identical to TRBD1. The junction had 8 bases not matched to a gene; V was cut back by 5 bases and J by 4 bases. The CDR3 is 15 residues long. Germline CDR1 MNHEY, CDR2 SVGAGI. The CDR3 region is CASSPTGTGVYEQYF. The CDR3 DNA reads as TGTGCCAGCAGTCCCACCGGGACAGGGGTTTACGAGCAGTACTTC.

The chain employs TRBV28 and TRBJ2-7, with 8 bases lining up with TRBD1. Germline loops: CDR1 MDHEN, CDR2 SYDVKM. CDR3 length: 16 residues. J lost 0 bases, V lost 1 base, and 5 bases had no gene match. CDR3 bases: TGTGCCAGCAGTTTATCAGCAGGGGGCGGCTCCTACGAGCAGTACTTC. It yields the protein CASSLSAGGGSYEQYF.

V usage is TRBV11-1 and J usage is TRBJ2-3; TRBD2 matches at 15 bases. J gave up 5 bases and V 4 bases, and 4 bases lay outside the gene matches. The germline gives CDR1 SGHAT, CDR2 FQDESV (reference sequence). The CDR3 loop spans 16 amino acids. CDR3: CASSSGLAGGEDTQYF. CDR3 nucleotide sequence: TGTGCCAGCAGCTCTGGACTAGCGGGGGGGGAAGATACGCAGTATTTT.

V and J are TRBV7-2 and TRBJ1-5; a possible D gene is TRBD1 (6 bases). The CDR3 sequence is 13 residues long. The germline V gene has CDR1 SGHTA and CDR2 FQGNSA. V lost 1 base and J 6 bases, leaving 7 bases between the germline ends. The CDR3 reads CASSLVRGQPQHF. The DNA of the CDR3 is TGTGCCAGCAGCTTAGTCAGGGGTCAGCCCCAGCATTTT.